This T cell receptor (beta chain) was documented in a study of OX40 agonist ivuxolimab in advanced cancers. About the research overall: Eligibility admitted prior anti-PD-1, anti-PD-L1 or anti-CTLA-4 therapy; around 38% had some. Whole-study results and caveats: People who partly responded at 0.1-3.0 mg/kg had some of the least clonal expansion seen. Antigens targeted by the expanded peripheral T cells were not determined.

Some clones are missing from TCRdb's copy, which holds only in-frame ones; the method was immunoSEQ multiplex PCR. The sample has approximately 31,000 clones, approximately 86% seen once. Turning to this clone: Its antigen is as yet unknown.

V dropped 5 bases and J dropped 5 bases, with 16 bases sitting between them. Germline loops: CDR1 SGHAT, CDR2 FQNNGV. The CDR3 contains 14 residues. This TCR came from an adult with an advanced solid tumor such as melanoma, head and neck, liver or kidney cancer. This chain joins TRBV11-2 and TRBJ2-7, with D unclear. This material consisted of CD4+ or CD8+ T cells sorted from blood, taken in a trial of the OX40 agonist ivuxolimab. CDR3 region: CASSRSGPGHEQYF. CDR3 nucleotide sequence: TGTGCCAGCAGCCGTTCAGGCCCGGGCCACGAGCAGTACTTC. Variable domain in full (rest from reference TRBV11-2 and TRBJ2-7): EAGVAQSPRYKIIEKRQSVAFWCNPISGHATLYWYQQILGQGPKLLIQFQNNGVVDDSQLPKDRFSAERLKGVDSTLKIQPAKLEDSAVYLCASSRSGPGHEQYFGPGTRLTVT.